The text below deals with one T cell receptor beta chain. V trimming: 2 bases; J trimming: 5 bases; junction bases outside the gene matches: 4. The germline V gene encodes CDR1 SGDLS and CDR2 YYNGEE. The CDR3 loop spans 16 amino acids. The data were obtained in a study of blood T cell repertoires in COVID-19. Overall study: The United States, Italy and Spain supplied acute and convalescent COVID-19 samples. In each case, the material was cDNA or gDNA derived from T cells, B-cell-depleted T cells, or PBMCs.

Some clones are missing from TCRdb's copy, which holds only in-frame ones; the method was immunoSEQ multiplex PCR. There are under 40,000 clones in the sample; around four fifths occur only once, and about 7.4% lies in the top ten. This receptor was taken from a woman aged 60-75 years with acute or convalescent COVID-19. The sample was peripheral blood. This sequence joins TRBV9 and TRBJ2-2; 12 bases fit TRBD2. CDR3 bases: TGTGCCAGCAGCGTTTCTAGCGGGGGGGCAACCGGGGAGCTGTTTTTT. It is translated as CASSVSSGGATGELFF.